The 9 T cell receptor beta chains below come from one sample, sequenced in a study of T cells after yellow fever vaccination (dated by TCRdb to the late 2010s). What the treatment or condition label conveys for this sample: live attenuated yellow fever vaccine strain. Library method: 5' RACE. Data came from an Illumina HiSeq 2500. In-frame beta chains were kept once TCRdb had trimmed the public reads at Q25 with fastp and called clones with MiXCR. All rows with the same CDR3 protein become a single entry with the most common DNA and genes. This sample comprises 250,000 to 350,000 distinct CDR3 sequences, about 6.6% of them detected only once. The ten most abundant clones make up over 15% of the sample. Sequencing used PBMCs, obtained about 49 days after the first yellow fever vaccination. The source is a man between 18 and 29 years old who received the YFV17D yellow fever vaccine.

Ten or more counts support this clonotype. The rearrangement joins TRBV7-3 to TRBJ2-1; D gene uncertain. Germline V gives CDR1 SGHTA, CDR2 FQGTGA. The ends were cut back, 3 bases at V and 2 bases at J, with 11 bases in the middle. The CDR3 spans 15 residues. CDR3 sequence (DNA): TGTGCCAGCAGCTTTTTCCCCGGGCCCTACAATGAGCAGTTCTTC. Translating gives CASSFFPGPYNEQFF.

This clonotype came up many times. The gene calls are TRBV11-2 and TRBJ2-3, with 14 bases matching TRBD2. CDR3 size: 18 residues. Unmatched junction bases numbered 11, after V lost 5 bases and J lost 4 bases. The V gene's germline CDR1 is SGHAT and CDR2 FQNNGV. CDR3: CASSPPAGLAGAADTQYF. CDR3 nucleotide sequence: TGTGCCAGCAGCCCACCAGCGGGACTAGCGGGGGCCGCAGATACGCAGTATTTT.

This clonotype showed up just a few times. CDR3 coding DNA: TGCGCCAGCAGTTCTCAGACTAGCGGGGGGGGCCGGACAGATACGCAGTATTTT. It yields the protein CASSSQTSGGGRTDTQYF. The chain couples TRBV5-1 to TRBJ2-3, with 14 bases that match TRBD2. CDR3 length equals 18 residues. Germline trimming cut 5 bases from V and 3 bases from J; bases unmatched to any gene: 11. Germline V lookup: CDR1 SGHRS, CDR2 YFSETQ.

The chain has TRBV5-4 and TRBJ2-5, with 14 bases identical to TRBD2. Germline CDR1 SGHNT, CDR2 YYREEE (reference sequence). The V segment lost 0 bases and the J segment 5 bases; nucleotides outside the gene matches: 6. The CDR3 spans 17 residues. In nucleotides, the CDR3 is TGTGCCAGCAGCTTGGGGGGACTAGCGGGGGTGTCGGAGACCCAGTACTTC. Translation: CASSLGGLAGVSETQYF.

The J gene is TRBJ2-7, the V gene TRBV15, with D unresolved. The germline V gene encodes CDR1 LNHNV and CDR2 YYDKDF (reference sequence). This CDR3 contains 14 residues. The V gene lost 5 bases and the J gene lost 4 bases, with 15 bases spanning the gap. The CDR3 sequence is CATSLDGLFYEQYF. As DNA, the CDR3 is TGTGCCACCAGCTTGGACGGGCTATTTTACGAGCAGTACTTC.

Ten or more counts support this clonotype. The chain employs TRBV6-2 or TRBV6-3 and TRBJ2-7; D is ambiguous. Looked up from germline, CDR1 is MNHEY and CDR2 is SVGEGT. V was clipped by 7 bases and J by 0 bases, with 7 bases between them. The CDR3 consists of 12 residues. The CDR3 DNA follows: TGTGCCAGCACATCGAGCTCCTACGAGCAGTACGTC. Protein product: CASTSSSYEQYV.

The chain has TRBV10-3 and TRBJ2-2, with 8 bases fitting TRBD1. With V trimmed by 6 bases and J by 7 bases, 10 bases remained unmatched. CDR1 and CDR2 (germline): ENHRY, SYGVKD. This CDR3 is built from 15 residues. DNA of the CDR3: TGTGCCATCAGGGACAGGGAAAGTAAAAACGGGGAGCTGTTTTTT. Translating it yields CAIRDRESKNGELFF.

This clonotype has a handful of counts. The chain uses TRBV6-5 and TRBJ2-3; TRBD2 might be the D (5 bases). The CDR3 sequence is 15 residues long. V was cut by 5 bases and J by 2 bases, with 14 bases left in between. The germline V gene has CDR1 MNHEY and CDR2 SVGAGI. The CDR3 DNA is TGTGCCAGCAGTACCTCGGGGTCGAACACAGATACGCAGTATTTT. As protein: CASSTSGSNTDTQYF.

This clonotype was counted only a few times. The V gene is TRBV12-3 or TRBV12-4, the J gene TRBJ2-5; TRBD2 matches at 9 bases. The length of the CDR3 is 15 residues. The ends lost 8 bases at V and 2 bases at J; junction bases unmatched: 9. CDR3 nucleotide sequence: TGTGCCAGCCAGCGGGAGGCGGGGGTACAAGAGACCCAGTACTTC. Translated: CASQREAGVQETQYF.